This is a list of T cell receptor beta chains from one sample in a study of radiation and T cells in renal cell carcinoma. TCRdb's copy holds only in-frame clones and misses some; the assay was immunoSEQ multiplex PCR. The data show approximately 14,000 clones, with 50% to 75% seen just once and 25% to 30% held by the top ten. The input for sequencing was tumor tissue, taken from a patient whose treatment included radiotherapy and nephrectomy. The receptor set was obtained from a woman aged 70 to 79 with renal cell carcinoma. The CDR3 runs from the conserved cysteine through the conserved F or W. D genes are given only for firm matches. Some rows mark clone size as missing; the rest say once, few, many or name a class of expanded clone.

size | length | J | D | V | CDR3 | DNA
once | 15 | TRBJ2-7 | NA | TRBV6-5 | CASSNGPHRIYEQYF | TGTGCCAGCAGCAACGGGCCCCACAGAATTTACGAGCAGTACTTC
NA | 15 | TRBJ1-6 | NA | TRBV6-5 | CASSYSQGRGSPLHF | TGTGCCAGCAGTTACTCCCAGGGGAGGGGATCACCCCTCCACTTT
NA | 16 | TRBJ2-1 | TRBD1 | TRBV7-8 | CASSKGQGAFYNEQFF | TGTGCCAGCAGCAAGGGACAGGGGGCGTTCTACAATGAGCAGTTCTTC
few | 14 | TRBJ1-1 | NA | TRBV5-8 | CASSLGRLGTEAFF | TGTGCCAGCAGCCTAGGGAGACTGGGCACTGAAGCTTTCTTT
NA | 13 | TRBJ1-1 | TRBD1 | TRBV4-3 | CASSQGTGSAAFF | TGCGCCAGCAGCCAAGGGACAGGGTCGGCAGCTTTCTTT
NA | 14 | TRBJ2-1 | TRBD1 | TRBV5-4 | CASSGQDFYNEQFF | TGTGCCAGCAGCGGACAGGATTTCTACAATGAGCAGTTCTTC
NA | 15 | TRBJ2-3 | TRBD2 | TRBV5-4 | CASSQRTSGSDTQYF | TGTGCCAGCAGCCAGAGGACTAGCGGGTCAGATACGCAGTATTTT
NA | 16 | TRBJ2-3 | TRBD2 | TRBV2 | CASRDERGGWTDTQYF | TGTGCCAGCAGAGATGAGCGGGGGGGCTGGACAGATACGCAGTATTTT
NA | 13 | TRBJ2-7 | NA | TRBV13 | CASSLGGHYEQYF | TGTGCCAGCAGCTTAGGAGGACACTACGAGCAGTACTTC
NA | 16 | TRBJ2-7 | NA | TRBV7-2 | CASSFQAGRSSYEQYF | TGTGCCAGCAGCTTCCAGGCGGGCCGAAGCTCCTACGAGCAGTACTTC
NA | 15 | TRBJ2-7 | TRBD1 | TRBV4-2 | CASSQDRDRANEQYF | TGTGCCAGCAGCCAGGACCGGGACAGGGCCAACGAGCAGTACTTC
once | 15 | TRBJ2-1 | TRBD1 | TRBV27 | CASSFTRGRRNEQFF | TGTGCCAGCAGTTTTACCAGGGGGCGTCGCAATGAGCAGTTCTTC
NA | 15 | TRBJ1-2 | NA | TRBV9 | CASSVGFRLNYGYTF | TGTGCCAGCAGCGTAGGTTTCAGACTTAACTATGGCTACACCTTC
NA | 15 | TRBJ2-5 | TRBD1 | TRBV10-1 | CASSPGQGIEETQYF | TGCGCCAGCAGCCCGGGACAGGGCATCGAAGAGACCCAGTACTTC
NA | 13 | TRBJ1-2 | NA | TRBV30 | CAWERTYSYGYTF | TGTGCCTGGGAACGCACGTATAGCTATGGCTACACCTTC
NA | 13 | TRBJ1-2 | NA | TRBV7-2 | CASSLTGTRGYTF | TGTGCCAGCAGCTTGACCGGGACGCGAGGCTACACCTTC
NA | 14 | TRBJ1-1 | NA | TRBV5-1 | CASSPGERGTEAFF | TGCGCCAGCAGTCCGGGGGAAAGAGGAACTGAAGCTTTCTTT
few | 14 | TRBJ1-1 | NA | TRBV6-5 | CASSYSSGDAEAFF | TGTGCCAGCAGTTACTCGTCAGGGGACGCGGAAGCTTTCTTT
NA | 16 | TRBJ1-4 | NA | TRBV18 | CASSPSGTSANEKLFF | TGTGCCAGCTCACCGTCAGGGACGTCAGCTAATGAAAAACTGTTTTTT
NA | 13 | TRBJ1-5 | NA | TRBV10-2 | CASSAGGNQPQHF | TGCGCCAGCAGTGCAGGGGGCAATCAGCCCCAGCATTTT
NA | 19 | TRBJ2-5 | TRBD2 | TRBV6-1 | CASSERFASGRGTQETQYF | TGTGCCAGCAGTGAACGTTTCGCTAGCGGGAGAGGTACCCAAGAGACCCAGTACTTC
many | 16 | TRBJ2-1 | TRBD2 | TRBV7-7 | CASSPGLAGGIYEQFF | TGTGCCAGCAGCCCGGGACTAGCGGGAGGTATATATGAGCAGTTCTTC
NA | 11 | TRBJ2-1 | NA | TRBV20-1 | CSARDFREQFF | TGCAGTGCTAGAGACTTTCGTGAGCAGTTCTTC
once | 13 | TRBJ1-5 | NA | TRBV11-2 | CASSYQTDQPQHF | TGTGCCAGCAGCTACCAGACGGATCAGCCCCAGCATTTT
NA | 14 | TRBJ2-1 | TRBD2 | TRBV6-5 | CASRTGTSGTQQFF | TGTGCCAGCAGAACCGGGACTAGCGGGACACAGCAGTTCTTC
NA | 12 | TRBJ1-5 | NA | TRBV7-9 | CASSLGTQPQHF | TGTGCCAGCAGCTTAGGGACTCAGCCCCAGCATTTT
few | 16 | TRBJ2-1 | NA | TRBV6-6 | CASSFTLTGLLNEQFF | TGTGCCAGCAGTTTTACCCTCACAGGGCTGCTAAATGAGCAGTTCTTC
NA | 16 | TRBJ1-5 | NA | TRBV28 | CASISPGEYSNQPQHF | TGTGCCAGCATATCTCCGGGAGAGTATAGCAATCAGCCCCAGCATTTT
NA | 16 | TRBJ1-3 | TRBD1 | TRBV5-5 | CASSPDRGRSGNTIYF | TGTGCCAGCAGCCCGGACAGGGGAAGGTCTGGAAACACCATATATTTT
few | 15 | TRBJ2-2 | NA | TRBV2 | CASSVWQGEGGELFF | TGTGCCAGCAGTGTCTGGCAGGGGGAGGGCGGGGAGCTGTTTTTT
NA | 12 | TRBJ1-2 | NA | TRBV7-2 | CASSPTDVSYTF | TGTGCCAGCAGCCCCACGGACGTAAGCTACACCTTC
NA | 16 | TRBJ2-5 | NA | TRBV7-2 | CASSLGQAHLSGTQYF | TGTGCCAGCAGCTTAGGGCAGGCCCACCTTTCAGGGACCCAGTACTTC
NA | 12 | TRBJ2-7 | NA | TRBV6-6 | CASSYGVGEQYF | TGTGCCAGCAGTTACGGGGTTGGCGAGCAGTACTTC
NA | 15 | TRBJ2-5 | TRBD2 | TRBV4-2 | CASSQERGGQETQYF | TGTGCCAGCAGCCAAGAGCGGGGGGGCCAAGAGACCCAGTACTTC
NA | 13 | TRBJ2-5 | TRBD2 | TRBV6-5 | CASSYRRGETQYF | TGTGCCAGCAGTTATCGGCGGGGGGAGACCCAGTACTTC
NA | 13 | TRBJ1-5 | NA | TRBV6-5 | CASSWRRGQPQHF | TGTGCCAGCAGTTGGAGAAGGGGGCAGCCCCAGCATTTT
few | 15 | TRBJ2-7 | TRBD2 | TRBV5-1 | CASSVGGGRAGEQYF | TGCGCCAGCAGCGTCGGGGGCGGGAGGGCCGGCGAGCAGTACTTC
NA | 16 | TRBJ1-3 | NA | TRBV7-2 | CASSLARTISGNTIYF | TGTGCCAGCAGCTTAGCGCGGACGATCTCTGGAAACACCATATATTTT
NA | 13 | TRBJ1-4 | TRBD1 | TRBV29-1 | CSASTGTNEKLFF | TGCAGCGCATCGACAGGGACTAATGAAAAACTGTTTTTT
once | 15 | TRBJ2-5 | TRBD2 | TRBV5-1 | CASSLGAGDPETQYF | TGCGCCAGCAGCTTGGGTGCGGGGGACCCAGAGACCCAGTACTTC
few | 13 | TRBJ2-1 | NA | TRBV11-3 | CASSPGPYNEQFF | TGTGCCAGCAGCCCAGGCCCCTACAATGAGCAGTTCTTC
few | 13 | TRBJ1-2 | NA | TRBV4-1 | CASSFTGNYGYTF | TGCGCCAGCAGCTTTACAGGGAACTATGGCTACACCTTC
NA | 15 | TRBJ1-6 | NA | TRBV5-1 | CASSLEEGNNSPLHF | TGCGCCAGCAGCTTGGAAGAAGGGAATAATTCACCCCTCCACTTT
NA | 15 | TRBJ2-1 | NA | TRBV6-1 | CAGGSEGGSYNEQFF | TGTGCCGGGGGTTCTGAGGGGGGCTCCTACAATGAGCAGTTCTTC
NA | 14 | TRBJ1-1 | NA | TRBV6-1 | CATDLQGGSTEAFF | TGTGCCACCGATTTACAGGGAGGGAGCACTGAAGCTTTCTTT
once | 13 | TRBJ1-1 | NA | TRBV7-7 | CASSFQVNTEAFF | TGTGCCAGCAGCTTCCAGGTGAACACTGAAGCTTTCTTT
few | 12 | TRBJ2-1 | NA | TRBV7-7 | CASSPPRGEQFF | TGTGCCAGCAGCCCCCCCCGTGGGGAGCAGTTCTTC
few | 16 | TRBJ1-5 | NA | TRBV19 | CASTMGPTLSNQPQHF | TGTGCCAGTACCATGGGGCCGACCCTAAGCAATCAGCCCCAGCATTTT
NA | 17 | TRBJ2-1 | TRBD2 | TRBV7-2 | CASSRFPGLAGVNEQFF | TGTGCCAGCAGCCGTTTCCCAGGACTAGCGGGAGTAAATGAGCAGTTCTTC
few | 14 | TRBJ1-2 | NA | TRBV2 | CASSENTSNYGYTF | TGTGCCAGCAGTGAAAACACCTCTAACTATGGCTACACCTTC
NA | 15 | TRBJ2-2 | NA | TRBV9 | CASSVSRSGTGELFF | TGTGCCAGCAGCGTATCTCGGTCAGGCACCGGGGAGCTGTTTTTT
NA | 14 | TRBJ1-3 | NA | TRBV14 | CASSRSGSGNTIYF | TGTGCCAGCAGTCGTTCAGGGTCTGGAAACACCATATATTTT
NA | 14 | TRBJ2-7 | TRBD1 | TRBV6-6 | CASTTGTGAIEQYF | TGTGCCAGCACCACAGGGACAGGGGCTATAGAGCAGTACTTC
NA | 15 | TRBJ1-1 | NA | TRBV25-1 | CASSEFWGKDTEAFF | TGTGCCAGCAGTGAATTCTGGGGGAAGGACACTGAAGCTTTCTTT
few | 14 | TRBJ1-6 | NA | TRBV27 | CASTWGSYNSPLHF | TGTGCCAGCACATGGGGGTCCTATAATTCACCCCTCCACTTT